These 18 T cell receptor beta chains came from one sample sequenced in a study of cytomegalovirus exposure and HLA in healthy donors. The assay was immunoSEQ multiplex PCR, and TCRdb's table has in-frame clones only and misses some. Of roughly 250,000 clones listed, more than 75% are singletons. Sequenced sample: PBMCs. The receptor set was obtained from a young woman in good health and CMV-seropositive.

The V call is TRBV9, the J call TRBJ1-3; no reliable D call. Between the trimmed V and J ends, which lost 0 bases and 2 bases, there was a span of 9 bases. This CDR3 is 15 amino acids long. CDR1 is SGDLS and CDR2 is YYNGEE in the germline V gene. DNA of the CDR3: TGTGCCAGCAGCGTAGGAGATATCACTGGAAACACCATATATTTT. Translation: CASSVGDITGNTIYF. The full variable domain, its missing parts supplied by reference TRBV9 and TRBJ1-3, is DSGVTQTPKHLITATGQRVTLRCSPRSGDLSVYWYQQSLDQGLQFLIQYYNGEERAKGNILERFSAQQFPDLHSELNLSSLELGDSALYFCASSVGDITGNTIYFGEGSWLTVV.

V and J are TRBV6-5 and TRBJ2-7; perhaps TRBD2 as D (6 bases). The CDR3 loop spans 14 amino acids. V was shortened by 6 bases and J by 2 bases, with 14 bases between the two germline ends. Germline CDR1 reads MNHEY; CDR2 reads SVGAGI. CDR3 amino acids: CASSRGTETYEQYF. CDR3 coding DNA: TGTGCCAGCAGCCGGGGGACGGAAACCTACGAGCAGTACTTC.

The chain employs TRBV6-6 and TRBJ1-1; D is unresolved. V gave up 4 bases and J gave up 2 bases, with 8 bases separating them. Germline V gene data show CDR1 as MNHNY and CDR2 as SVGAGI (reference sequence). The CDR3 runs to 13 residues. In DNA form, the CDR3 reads TGTGCCAGCAGTTCAGGCGCCAACACTGAAGCTTTCTTT. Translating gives CASSSGANTEAFF.

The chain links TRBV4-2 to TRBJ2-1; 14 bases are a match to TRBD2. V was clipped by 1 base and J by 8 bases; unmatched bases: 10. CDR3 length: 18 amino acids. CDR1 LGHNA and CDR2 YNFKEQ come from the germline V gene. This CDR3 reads CASSQVSGTSGSFYEQFF. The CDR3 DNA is TGTGCCAGCAGCCAAGTTTCCGGGACTAGCGGGAGTTTCTATGAGCAGTTCTTC.

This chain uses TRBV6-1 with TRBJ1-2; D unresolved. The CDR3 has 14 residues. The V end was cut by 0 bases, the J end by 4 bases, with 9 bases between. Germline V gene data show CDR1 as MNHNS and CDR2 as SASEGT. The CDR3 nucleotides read TGTGCCAGCAGTGAAGCTAAGGAGAGCTATGGCTACACCTTC. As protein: CASSEAKESYGYTF.

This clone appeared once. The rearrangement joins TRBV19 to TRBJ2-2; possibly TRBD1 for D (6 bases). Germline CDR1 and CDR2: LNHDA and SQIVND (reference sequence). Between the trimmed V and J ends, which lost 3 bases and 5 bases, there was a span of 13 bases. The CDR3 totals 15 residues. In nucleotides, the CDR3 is TGTGCCAGTAGTATCCTCCGAGGGGGAACCGGGGAGCTGTTTTTT. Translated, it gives CASSILRGGTGELFF.

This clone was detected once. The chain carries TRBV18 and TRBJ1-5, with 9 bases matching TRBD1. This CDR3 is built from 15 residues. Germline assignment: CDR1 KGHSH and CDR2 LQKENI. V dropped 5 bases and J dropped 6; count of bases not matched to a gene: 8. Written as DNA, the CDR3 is TGTGCCAGCTCAACAACAGGGGGCGTTGTTCAGCCCCAGCATTTT. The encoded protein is CASSTTGGVVQPQHF.

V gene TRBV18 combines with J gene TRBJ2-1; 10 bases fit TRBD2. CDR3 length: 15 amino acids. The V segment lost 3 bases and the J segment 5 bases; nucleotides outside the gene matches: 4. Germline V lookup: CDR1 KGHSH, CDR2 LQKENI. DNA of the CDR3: TGTGCCAGCTCACCCAGCGGGAGGGAGGACAATGAGCAGTTCTTC. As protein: CASSPSGREDNEQFF.

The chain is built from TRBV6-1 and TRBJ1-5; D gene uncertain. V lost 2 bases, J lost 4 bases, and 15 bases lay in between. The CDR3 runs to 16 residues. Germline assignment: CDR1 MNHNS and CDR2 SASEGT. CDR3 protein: CASSEPRGSLNQPQHF. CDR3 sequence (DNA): TGTGCCAGCAGTGAACCCCGAGGCAGCCTAAATCAGCCCCAGCATTTT.

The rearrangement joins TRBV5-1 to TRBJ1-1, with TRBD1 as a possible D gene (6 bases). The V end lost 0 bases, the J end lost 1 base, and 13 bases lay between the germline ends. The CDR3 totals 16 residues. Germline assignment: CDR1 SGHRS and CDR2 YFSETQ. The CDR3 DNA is TGCGCCAGCAGCTTGGTCCCCGGGACAAAGAACACTGAAGCTTTCTTT. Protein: CASSLVPGTKNTEAFF.

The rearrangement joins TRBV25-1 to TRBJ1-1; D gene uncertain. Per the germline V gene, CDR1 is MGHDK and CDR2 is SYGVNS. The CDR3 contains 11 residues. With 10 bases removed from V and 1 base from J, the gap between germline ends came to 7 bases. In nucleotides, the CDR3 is TGTGCCACCGCCGGGAACACTGAAGCTTTCTTT. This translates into CATAGNTEAFF.

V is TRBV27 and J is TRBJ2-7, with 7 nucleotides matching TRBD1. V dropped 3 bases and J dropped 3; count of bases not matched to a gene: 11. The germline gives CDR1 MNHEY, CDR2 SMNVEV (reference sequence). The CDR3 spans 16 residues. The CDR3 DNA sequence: TGTGCCAGCAGTTTTTCGTTGGGACAGACGATCTACGAGCAGTACTTC. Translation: CASSFSLGQTIYEQYF.

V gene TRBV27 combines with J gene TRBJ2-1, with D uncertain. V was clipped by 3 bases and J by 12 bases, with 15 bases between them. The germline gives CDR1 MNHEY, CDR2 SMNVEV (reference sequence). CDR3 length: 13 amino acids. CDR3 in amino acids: CASSLVQAQGQFF. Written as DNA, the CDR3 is TGTGCCAGCAGTTTGGTCCAGGCCCAAGGGCAGTTCTTC.

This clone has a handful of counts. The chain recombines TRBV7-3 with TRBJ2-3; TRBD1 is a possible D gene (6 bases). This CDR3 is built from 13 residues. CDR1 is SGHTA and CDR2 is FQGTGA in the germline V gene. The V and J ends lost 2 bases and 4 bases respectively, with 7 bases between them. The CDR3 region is CASSLPGADTQYF. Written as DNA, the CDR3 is TGTGCCAGCAGCTTACCAGGGGCAGATACGCAGTATTTT. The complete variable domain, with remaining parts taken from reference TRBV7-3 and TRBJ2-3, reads GAGVSQTPSNKVTEKGKYVELRCDPISGHTALYWYRQSLGQGPEFLIYFQGTGAADDSGLPNDRFFAVRPEGSVSTLKIQRTERGDSAVYLCASSLPGADTQYFGPGTRLTVL.

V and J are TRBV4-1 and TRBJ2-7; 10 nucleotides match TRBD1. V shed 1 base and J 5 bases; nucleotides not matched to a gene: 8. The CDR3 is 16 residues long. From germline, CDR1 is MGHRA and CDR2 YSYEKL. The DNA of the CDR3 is TGCGCCAGCAGCCAAGCATTGGGACAGGGGAGACACGAGCAGTACTTC. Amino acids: CASSQALGQGRHEQYF.

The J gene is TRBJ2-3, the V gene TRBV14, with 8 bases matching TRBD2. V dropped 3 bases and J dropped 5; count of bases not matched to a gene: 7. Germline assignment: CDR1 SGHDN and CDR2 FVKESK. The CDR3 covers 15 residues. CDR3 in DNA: TGTGCCAGCAGCCACCACGGGAGGGCCGGAGATACGCAGTATTTT. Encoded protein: CASSHHGRAGDTQYF. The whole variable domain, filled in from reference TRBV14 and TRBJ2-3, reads EAGVTQFPSHSVIEKGQTVTLRCDPISGHDNLYWYRRVMGKEIKFLLHFVKESKQDESGMPNNRFLAERTGGTYSTLKVQPAELEDSGVYFCASSHHGRAGDTQYFGPGTRLTVL.

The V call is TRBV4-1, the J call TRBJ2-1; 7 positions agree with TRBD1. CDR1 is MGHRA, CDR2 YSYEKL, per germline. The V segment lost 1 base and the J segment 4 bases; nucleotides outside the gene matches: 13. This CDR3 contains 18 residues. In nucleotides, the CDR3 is TGCGCCAGCAGCCAAGGTGGGCAACAGGGGCCCAATTACAATGAGCAGTTCTTC. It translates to CASSQGGQQGPNYNEQFF.

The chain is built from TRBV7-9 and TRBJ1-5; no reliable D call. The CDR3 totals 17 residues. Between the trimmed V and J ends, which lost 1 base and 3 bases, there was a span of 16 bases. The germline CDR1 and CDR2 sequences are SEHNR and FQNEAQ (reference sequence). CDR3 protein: CASSLVSGRGPNQPQHF. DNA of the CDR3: TGTGCCAGCAGCTTAGTTTCCGGGAGAGGGCCCAATCAGCCCCAGCATTTT.